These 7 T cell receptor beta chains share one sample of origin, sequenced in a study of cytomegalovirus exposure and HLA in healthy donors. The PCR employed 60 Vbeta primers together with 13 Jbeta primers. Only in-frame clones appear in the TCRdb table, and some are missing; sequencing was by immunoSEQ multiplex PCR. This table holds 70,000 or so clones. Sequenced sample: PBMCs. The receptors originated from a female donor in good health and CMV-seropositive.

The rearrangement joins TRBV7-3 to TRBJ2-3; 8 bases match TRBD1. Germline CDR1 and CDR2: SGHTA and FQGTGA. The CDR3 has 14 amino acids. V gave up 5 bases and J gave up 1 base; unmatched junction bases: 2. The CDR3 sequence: CASSPGQGTDTQYF. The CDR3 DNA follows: TGTGCCAGCAGCCCGGGACAGGGCACAGATACGCAGTATTTT.

In nucleotides, the CDR3 is TGTGCCAGTGGGAGGGCGAACACTGAAGCTTTCTTT. It codes for CASGRANTEAFF. The V gene is TRBV27, the J gene TRBJ1-1, with D unresolved. The CDR3 totals 12 residues. V lost 9 bases and J 1 base, leaving 9 bases between the germline ends. CDR1 is MNHEY and CDR2 is SMNVEV in the germline V gene (reference sequence).

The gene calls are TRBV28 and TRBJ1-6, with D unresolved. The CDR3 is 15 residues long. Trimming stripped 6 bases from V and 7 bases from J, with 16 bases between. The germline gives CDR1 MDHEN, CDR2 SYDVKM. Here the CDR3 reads CASSPSGLGNSPLHF. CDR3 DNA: TGTGCCAGCAGCCCCTCAGGATTAGGAAATTCACCCCTCCACTTT.

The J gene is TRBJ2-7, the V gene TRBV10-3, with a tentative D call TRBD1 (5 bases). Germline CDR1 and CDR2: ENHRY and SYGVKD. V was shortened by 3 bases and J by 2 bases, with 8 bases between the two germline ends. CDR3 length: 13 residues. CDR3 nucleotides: TGTGCCATCAGTGAAACAGGCACCTACGAGCAGTACTTC. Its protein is CAISETGTYEQYF.

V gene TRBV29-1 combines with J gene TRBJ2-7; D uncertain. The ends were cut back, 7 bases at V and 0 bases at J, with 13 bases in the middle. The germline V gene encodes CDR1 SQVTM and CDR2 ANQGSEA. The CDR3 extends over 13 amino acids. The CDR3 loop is CSANQAGSYEQYF. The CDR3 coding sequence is TGCAGCGCGAATCAGGCCGGCTCCTACGAGCAGTACTTC.

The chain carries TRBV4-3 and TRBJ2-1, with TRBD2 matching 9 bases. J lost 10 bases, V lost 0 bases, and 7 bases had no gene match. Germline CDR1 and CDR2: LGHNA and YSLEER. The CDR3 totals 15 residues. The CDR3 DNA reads TGCGCCAGCAGCCAAGAGTCTAGCGGGGCGAGGGAGCAGTTCTTC. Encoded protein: CASSQESSGAREQFF.

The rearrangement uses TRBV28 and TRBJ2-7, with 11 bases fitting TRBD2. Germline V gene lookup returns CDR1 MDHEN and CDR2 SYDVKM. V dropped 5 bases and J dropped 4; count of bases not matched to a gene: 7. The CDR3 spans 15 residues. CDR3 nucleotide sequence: TGTGCCAGCAGTACCCGGGCTAGCGGGAGGTACGAGCAGTACTTC. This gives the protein CASSTRASGRYEQYF.